The 18 T cell receptor beta chains reported below all come from one sample, sequenced in a study of identical twins (dated by TCRdb to about 2016). Library construction relied on 5' RACE. The sample was run on an Illumina HiSeq 2000. TCRdb reprocessed the public reads (quality trimming at Q25 with fastp, clone calling with MiXCR) and kept in-frame beta chains. Rows merge per CDR3 protein into single entries with the most common DNA and genes. The sample profile shows around 960,000 distinct CDR3 sequences; 12% of them were found once. The top ten clones comprise under 2% of the sample. Separately, the same data were catalogued under a study of yellow fever vaccine responses in identical twins.

Sequenced input: PBMCs. The receptors come from a woman in her late teens or twenties in good health.

This clonotype was seen repeatedly, ten times or more. This chain links TRBV6-5 with TRBJ2-7; 9 bases fit TRBD2. CDR1 is MNHEY and CDR2 is SVGAGI in the germline V gene. J gave up 2 bases and V 0 bases, and 2 bases lay outside the gene matches. This CDR3 comprises 15 residues. CDR3 bases: TGTGCCAGCAGTTACTCATCTAGCGGGGCCTACGAGCAGTACTTC. Its translation: CASSYSSSGAYEQYF.

This sequence joins TRBV12-3 or TRBV12-4 and TRBJ2-2; D unresolved. V dropped 6 bases and J dropped 1 base, with 18 bases sitting between them. The CDR3 spans 17 residues. CDR3 residues: CASSHPMGSRNTGELFF. CDR3 nucleotide sequence: TGTGCCAGCAGCCACCCCATGGGGTCCAGGAACACCGGGGAGCTGTTTTTT.

This clonotype was counted a few times. The chain couples TRBV24-1 to TRBJ2-1, with D unclear. The CDR3 is 14 amino acids. Germline loops: CDR1 KGHDR, CDR2 SFDVKD. Deletions cut 2 bases from V and 6 bases from J, with 10 bases between. CDR3 loop: CATSDSGKGNEQFF. The CDR3 region has the DNA TGTGCCACCAGTGATTCTGGGAAGGGCAATGAGCAGTTCTTC.

This clonotype has ten or more counts. The chain has TRBV6-1 and TRBJ2-1; possible D gene TRBD1, 5 bases. Trimming cost V 8 bases and J 0 bases, with 14 bases left between them. The CDR3 length is 15 residues. Germline V lookup: CDR1 MNHNS, CDR2 SASEGT. The CDR3 region is CASGVDTSSYNEQFF. CDR3 coding DNA: TGTGCCAGCGGAGTGGACACCAGCTCCTACAATGAGCAGTTCTTC.

This clonotype was counted only a few times. The V call is TRBV10-3, the J call TRBJ2-7; TRBD1 aligns across 9 bases. CDR3 size: 13 residues. Germline CDR1 is ENHRY and CDR2 is SYGVKD. The V and J ends lost 6 bases and 4 bases, in that order; junction bases with no gene match: 4. CDR3 sequence (DNA): TGTGCCATCAGCCTCGGGACAGGGTACGAGCAGTACGTC. As protein: CAISLGTGYEQYV.

The chain is built from TRBV6-1 and TRBJ2-2, with 10 bases lining up with TRBD2. CDR3 size: 16 residues. With 7 bases clipped from V and 1 base from J, the junction kept 6 bases outside the gene matches. CDR1 and CDR2 from the germline V gene are MNHNS and SASEGT. The CDR3 bases are TGTGCCAGCACCCTAGCGGGAGTTAGGAACACCGGGGAGCTGTTTTTT. Its translation is CASTLAGVRNTGELFF.

The chain is built from TRBV7-8 and TRBJ2-5, with D maybe TRBD1 (6 bases). The CDR3 sequence is 12 residues long. Germline lookup yields CDR1 SGHVS and CDR2 FQNEAQ. Trimming pared 10 bases from V and 1 base from J, leaving 10 bases between. The CDR3 DNA reads as TGTGCCACAGACAGGCCCCAAGAGACCCAGTACTTC. This gives the protein CATDRPQETQYF.

The rearrangement links TRBV12-5 to TRBJ1-1, with D hard to call. The V end lost 5 bases, the J end lost 2 bases, and 18 bases lay between the germline ends. The CDR3 runs to 16 residues. Per the germline V gene, CDR1 is LGHNT and CDR2 is FRNRAP. The CDR3 DNA reads TGTGCTAGTGGTCCCCGACGCCCCGGCCCTAACACTGAAGCTTTCTTT. Its protein is CASGPRRPGPNTEAFF.

This clonotype was observed many times. The CDR3 loop is CASSLVFRGRDEQFF. The CDR3 coding sequence is TGCGCCAGCAGCTTGGTTTTCCGGGGCAGGGATGAGCAGTTCTTC. J is TRBJ2-1 and V is TRBV5-1; D may be TRBD1 or TRBD2 (5 bases each). The V gene's germline CDR1 is SGHRS and CDR2 YFSETQ. The V end was cut by 0 bases, the J end by 8 bases, with 15 bases between. The CDR3 contains 15 residues.

J is TRBJ1-6 and V is TRBV12-3 or TRBV12-4; D not certain. The CDR3 totals 12 residues. V was shortened by 3 bases and J by 10 bases, with 7 bases between the two germline ends. This chain's CDR3 is CASSFPGSPLHF. CDR3 coding DNA: TGTGCCAGCAGTTTCCCTGGGTCACCCCTCCACTTT.

The chain couples TRBV6-2 or TRBV6-3 to TRBJ2-1; D perhaps matches TRBD1 (6 bases). The length of the CDR3 is 15 residues. Trimming stripped 2 bases from V and 2 bases from J, with 10 bases between. The V gene's germline CDR1 is MNHEY and CDR2 SVGEGT. This CDR3 is CASSYRQAPYNEQFF. CDR3 DNA sequence: TGTGCCAGCAGTTACCGACAGGCACCCTACAATGAGCAGTTCTTC.

This clonotype was counted between two and nine times. The rearrangement uses TRBV6-2 or TRBV6-3 and TRBJ2-7; TRBD2 might be the D (5 bases). V lost 4 bases and J lost 7, with 14 bases in between. This CDR3 comprises 13 residues. In germline, CDR1 is MNHEY, CDR2 SVGEGT. CDR3: CASSFSGWQEQYF. CDR3 DNA: TGTGCCAGCAGTTTCTCGGGGTGGCAGGAGCAGTACTTC.

CDR3 region: CSASRAGSNQPQHF. For the CDR3, the DNA is TGCAGTGCATCCCGAGCGGGGAGCAATCAGCCCCAGCATTTT. The chain joins TRBV20-1 to TRBJ1-5; D is ambiguous. CDR3 length: 14 residues. Trimming pared 6 bases from V and 1 base from J, leaving 13 bases between. CDR1 and CDR2 (germline): DFQATT, SNEGSKA (reference sequence).

In its sample, this clonotype was seen a few times. The rearrangement joins TRBV10-3 to TRBJ2-6; no definite D call. Germline values: CDR1 ENHRY, CDR2 SYGVKD. This CDR3 contains 16 residues. Trimming cost V 3 bases and J 2 bases, with 11 bases left between them. The CDR3 reads CAISDWNIAGANVLTF. The CDR3 DNA reads as TGTGCCATCAGTGATTGGAATATCGCTGGGGCCAACGTCCTGACTTTC.

This clonotype was seen ten or more times. This rearrangement joins TRBV6-1 to TRBJ1-1, with D possibly TRBD1 on 6 matching bases. CDR1 is MNHNS, CDR2 SASEGT, per germline. With 4 bases removed from V and 1 base from J, the gap between germline ends came to 7 bases. This CDR3 has 13 residues. CDR3 in DNA: TGTGCCAGCAGTGTGACAGGGAACACTGAAGCTTTCTTT. Translated, it gives CASSVTGNTEAFF.

This sequence joins TRBV5-1 and TRBJ2-1, with D possibly being TRBD1 (5 bases). Germline CDR1 and CDR2: SGHRS and YFSETQ. V dropped 3 bases and J dropped 3 bases, with 10 bases sitting between them. The CDR3 sequence is 14 residues long. CDR3 coding DNA: TGCGCCAGCAGCTCGACAGAATACTACAATGAGCAGTTCTTC. It specifies CASSSTEYYNEQFF. The whole variable domain, remainder taken from reference TRBV5-1 and TRBJ2-1, is KAGVTQTPRYLIKTRGQQVTLSCSPISGHRSVSWYQQTPGQGLQFLFEYFSETQRNKGNFPGRFSGRQFSNSRSEMNVSTLELGDSALYLCASSSTEYYNEQFFGPGTRLTVL.

In its sample, this clonotype was seen many times. This chain joins TRBV6-1 and TRBJ1-2; D ambiguous. The V end was cut by 5 bases, the J end by 1 base, with 14 bases between. CDR3 size: 15 residues. Germline CDR1 MNHNS, CDR2 SASEGT. CDR3 DNA sequence: TGTGCCAGCAGTCCCGTCGGGCCCAGTAACTATGGCTACACCTTC. This sequence encodes CASSPVGPSNYGYTF.

This clonotype was counted a few times. The genes are TRBV20-1 and TRBJ2-3, with 9 positions matching TRBD2. CDR1 is DFQATT, CDR2 SNEGSKA, per germline (reference sequence). The CDR3 length is 17 residues. With V trimmed by 6 bases and J by 6 bases, 19 bases remained unmatched. The CDR3 protein is CSADALQASGVLDTQYF. The CDR3 nucleotides are TGCAGTGCGGACGCCCTCCAGGCTAGCGGGGTTCTTGATACGCAGTATTTT.